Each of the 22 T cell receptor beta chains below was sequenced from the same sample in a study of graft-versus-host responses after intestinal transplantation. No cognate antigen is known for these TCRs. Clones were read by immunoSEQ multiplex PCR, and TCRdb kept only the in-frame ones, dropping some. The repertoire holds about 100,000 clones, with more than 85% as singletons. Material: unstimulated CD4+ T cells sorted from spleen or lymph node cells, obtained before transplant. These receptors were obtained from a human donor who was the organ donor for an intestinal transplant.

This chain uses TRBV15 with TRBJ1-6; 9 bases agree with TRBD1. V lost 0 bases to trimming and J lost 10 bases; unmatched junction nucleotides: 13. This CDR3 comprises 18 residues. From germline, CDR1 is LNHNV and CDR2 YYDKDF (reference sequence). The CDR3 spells CATSRDLTGQGMNSPLHF. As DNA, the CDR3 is TGTGCCACCAGCAGAGATCTAACGGGACAGGGAATGAACTCACCCCTCCACTTT.

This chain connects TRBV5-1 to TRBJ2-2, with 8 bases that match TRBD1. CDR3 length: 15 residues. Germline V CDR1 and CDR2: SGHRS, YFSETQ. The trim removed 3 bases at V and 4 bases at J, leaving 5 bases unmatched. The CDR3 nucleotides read TGCGCCAGCAGCTATCAGGGGGCAGTCACCGGGGAGCTGTTTTTT. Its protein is CASSYQGAVTGELFF.

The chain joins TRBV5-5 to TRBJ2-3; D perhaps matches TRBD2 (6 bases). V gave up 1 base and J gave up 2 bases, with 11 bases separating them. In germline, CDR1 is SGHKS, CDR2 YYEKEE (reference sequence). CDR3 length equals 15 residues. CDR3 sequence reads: CASSLLGGDTDTQYF. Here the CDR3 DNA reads TGTGCCAGCAGCTTGTTAGGCGGGGACACAGATACGCAGTATTTT.

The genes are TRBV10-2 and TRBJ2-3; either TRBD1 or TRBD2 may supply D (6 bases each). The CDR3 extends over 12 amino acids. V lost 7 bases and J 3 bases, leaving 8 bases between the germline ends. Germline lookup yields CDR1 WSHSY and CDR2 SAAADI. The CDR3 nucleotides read TGCGCCAGCACGGGGGCAACAGATACGCAGTATTTT. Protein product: CASTGATDTQYF.

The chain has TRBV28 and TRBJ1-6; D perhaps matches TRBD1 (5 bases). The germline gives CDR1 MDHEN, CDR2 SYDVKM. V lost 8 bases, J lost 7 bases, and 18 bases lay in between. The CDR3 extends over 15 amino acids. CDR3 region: CASRPAGTWNSPLHF. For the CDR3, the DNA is TGTGCCAGCCGACCCGCCGGGACTTGGAATTCACCCCTCCACTTT. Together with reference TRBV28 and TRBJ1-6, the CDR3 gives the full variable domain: DVKVTQSSRYLVKRTGEKVFLECVQDMDHENMFWYRQDPGLGLRLIYFSYDVKMKEKGDIPEGYSVSREKKERFSLILESASTNQTSMYLCASRPAGTWNSPLHFGNGTRLTVT.

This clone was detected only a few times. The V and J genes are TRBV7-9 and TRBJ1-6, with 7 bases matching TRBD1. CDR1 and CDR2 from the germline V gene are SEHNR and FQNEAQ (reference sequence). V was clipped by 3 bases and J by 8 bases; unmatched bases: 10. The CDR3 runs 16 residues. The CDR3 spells CASSFPTGQGYSPLHF. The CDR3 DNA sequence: TGTGCCAGCAGCTTCCCGACAGGGCAGGGGTATTCACCCCTCCACTTT.

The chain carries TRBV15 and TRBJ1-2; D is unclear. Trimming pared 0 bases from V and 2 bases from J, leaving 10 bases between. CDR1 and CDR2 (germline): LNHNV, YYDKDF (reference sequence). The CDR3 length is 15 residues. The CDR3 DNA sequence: TGTGCCACCAGCAGAGATCTGGGAGGAAACTATGGCTACACCTTC. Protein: CATSRDLGGNYGYTF.

CDR3: CASSLDGIALAKNIQYF. The CDR3 DNA reads as TGTGCCAGCAGCTTGGACGGTATAGCTCTAGCCAAAAACATTCAGTACTTC. The gene calls are TRBV11-2 and TRBJ2-4; D remains ambiguous. CDR3 length equals 17 residues. V was shortened by 3 bases and J by 0 bases, with 15 bases between the two germline ends. The germline V gene has CDR1 SGHAT and CDR2 FQNNGV.

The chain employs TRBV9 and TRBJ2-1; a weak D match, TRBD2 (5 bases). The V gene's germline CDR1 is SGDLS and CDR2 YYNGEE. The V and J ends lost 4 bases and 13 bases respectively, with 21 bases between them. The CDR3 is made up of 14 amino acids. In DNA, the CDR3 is TGTGCCAGCAGCCCCCAAATGGTGGGAGAACGCCAGTTCTTC. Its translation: CASSPQMVGERQFF.

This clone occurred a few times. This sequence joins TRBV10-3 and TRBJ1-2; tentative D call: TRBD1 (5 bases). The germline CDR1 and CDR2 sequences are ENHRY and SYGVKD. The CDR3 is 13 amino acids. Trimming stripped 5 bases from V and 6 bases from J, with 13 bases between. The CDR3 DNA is TGTGCCATCAGTATGGACCGCAGGGATGGCTACACCTTC. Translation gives CAISMDRRDGYTF.

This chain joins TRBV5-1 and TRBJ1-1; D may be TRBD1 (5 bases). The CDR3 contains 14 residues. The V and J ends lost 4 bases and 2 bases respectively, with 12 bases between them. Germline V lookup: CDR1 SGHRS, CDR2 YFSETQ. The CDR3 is CASSIGQINTEAFF. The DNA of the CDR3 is TGCGCCAGCAGCATAGGACAAATTAACACTGAAGCTTTCTTT.

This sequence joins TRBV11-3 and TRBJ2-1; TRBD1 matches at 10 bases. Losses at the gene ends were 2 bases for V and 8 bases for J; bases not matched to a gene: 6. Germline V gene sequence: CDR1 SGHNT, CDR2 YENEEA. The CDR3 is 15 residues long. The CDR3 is CASSLSGTGVDEQFF. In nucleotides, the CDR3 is TGTGCCAGCAGCTTATCCGGGACAGGGGTCGATGAGCAGTTCTTC.

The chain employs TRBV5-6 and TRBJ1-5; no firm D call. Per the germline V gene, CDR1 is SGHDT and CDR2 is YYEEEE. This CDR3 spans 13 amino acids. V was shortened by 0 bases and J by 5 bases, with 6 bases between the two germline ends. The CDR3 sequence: CASSLALDQPQHF. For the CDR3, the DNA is TGTGCCAGCAGCTTGGCACTCGATCAGCCCCAGCATTTT.

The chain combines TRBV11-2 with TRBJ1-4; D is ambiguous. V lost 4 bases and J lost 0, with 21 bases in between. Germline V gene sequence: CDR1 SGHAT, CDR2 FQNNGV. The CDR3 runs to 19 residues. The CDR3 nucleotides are TGTGCCAGCAGCTCCATAGGACTCCCCGGAGGGTCAACTAATGAAAAACTGTTTTTT. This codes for CASSSIGLPGGSTNEKLFF.

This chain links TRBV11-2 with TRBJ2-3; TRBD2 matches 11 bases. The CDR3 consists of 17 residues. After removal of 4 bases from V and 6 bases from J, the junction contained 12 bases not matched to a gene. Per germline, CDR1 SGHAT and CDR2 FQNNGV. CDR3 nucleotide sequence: TGTGCCAGCAGCTCAAGACTAGCGGGGTTCTTAGCTGATACGCAGTATTTT. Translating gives CASSSRLAGFLADTQYF.

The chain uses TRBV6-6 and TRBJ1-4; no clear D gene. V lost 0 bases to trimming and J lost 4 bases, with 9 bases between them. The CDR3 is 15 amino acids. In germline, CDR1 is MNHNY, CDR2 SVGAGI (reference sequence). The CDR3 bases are TGTGCCAGCAGTTACTCGAGTACGGGTAATGAAAAACTGTTTTTT. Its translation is CASSYSSTGNEKLFF.

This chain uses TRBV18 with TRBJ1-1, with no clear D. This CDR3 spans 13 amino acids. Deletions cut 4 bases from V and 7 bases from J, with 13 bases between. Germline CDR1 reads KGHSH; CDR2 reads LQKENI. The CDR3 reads CASSRGVIVEAFF. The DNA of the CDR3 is TGTGCCAGCTCACGCGGGGTTATAGTTGAAGCTTTCTTT.

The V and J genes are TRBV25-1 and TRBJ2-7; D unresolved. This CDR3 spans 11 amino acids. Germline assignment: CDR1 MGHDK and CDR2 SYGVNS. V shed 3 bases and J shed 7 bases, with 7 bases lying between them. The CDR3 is CASSEGREQYF. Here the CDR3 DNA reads TGTGCCAGCAGTGAGGGTAGGGAGCAGTACTTC.

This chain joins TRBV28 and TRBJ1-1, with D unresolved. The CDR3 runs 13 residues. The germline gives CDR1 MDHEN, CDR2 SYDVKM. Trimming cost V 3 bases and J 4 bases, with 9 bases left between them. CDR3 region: CASSFRGSTEAFF. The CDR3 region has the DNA TGTGCCAGCAGTTTCCGGGGTAGCACTGAAGCTTTCTTT.

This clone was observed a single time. The CDR3 reads CASSELTGRYEQYF. In nucleotides, the CDR3 is TGTGCCAGCAGCGAACTGACAGGTCGATACGAGCAGTACTTC. The chain links TRBV28 to TRBJ2-7; D is perhaps TRBD1 (6 bases). Germline V gene sequence: CDR1 MDHEN, CDR2 SYDVKM. Trimming cost V 6 bases and J 4 bases, with 16 bases left between them. CDR3 length equals 14 residues.

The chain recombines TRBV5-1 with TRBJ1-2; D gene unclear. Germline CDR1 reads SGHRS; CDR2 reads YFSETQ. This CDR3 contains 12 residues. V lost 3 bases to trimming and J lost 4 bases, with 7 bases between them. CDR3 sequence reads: CASSYDGYGYTF. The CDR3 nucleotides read TGCGCCAGCAGCTACGACGGCTATGGCTACACCTTC.

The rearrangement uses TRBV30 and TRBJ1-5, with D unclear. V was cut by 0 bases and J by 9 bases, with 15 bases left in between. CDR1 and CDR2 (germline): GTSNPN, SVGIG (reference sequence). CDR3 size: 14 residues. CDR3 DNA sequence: TGTGCCTGGAGTGTAGGCCACCGCGGTCCGCCCCAGCATTTT. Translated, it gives CAWSVGHRGPPQHF. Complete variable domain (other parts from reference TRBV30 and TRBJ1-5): SQTIHQWPATLVQPVGSPLSLECTVEGTSNPNLYWYRQAAGRGLQLLFYSVGIGQISSEVPQNLSASRPQDRQFILSSKKLLLSDSGFYLCAWSVGHRGPPQHFGDGTRLSIL.